The clone carrying this T cell receptor (beta chain) was seen many times. Antigen specificity is unknown. Every donor was a healthy Caucasian. V was clipped by 5 bases and J by 4 bases; unmatched bases: 7. This CDR3 contains 16 residues. From germline, CDR1 is SEHNR and CDR2 FQNEAQ (reference sequence). The source of the sample is a study of identical twins. Study observations and caveats: There is a chance that invariant MAIT and iNKT cells partially muddied zero-insertion analyses.

Each CDR3 protein gets one entry after TCRdb re-called the 5' RACE reads with MiXCR. The data show hundreds of thousands of distinct CDR3 sequences, 5.5% to 8% seen once. Separately, the same data were catalogued under a study of yellow fever vaccine responses in identical twins.

The clonotype comes from a young woman in good health. Sequenced: memory (CD45RO+) T cells sorted from blood. The V and J genes are TRBV7-9 and TRBJ2-2; TRBD2 matches 10 bases. Written as DNA, the CDR3 is TGTGCCAGCAGCCCCATGGGACTAGCGACCACCGGGGAGCTGTTTTTT. It translates to CASSPMGLATTGELFF.